The 21 T cell receptor beta chains presented below share a single source sample, sequenced in a study of siplizumab effects on memory and regulatory T cells. The repertoire was sequenced with immunoSEQ multiplex PCR; TCRdb's copy has only in-frame clones and lacks some. Of approximately 100,000 clones in the sample, around 95% are singletons; the top ten hold 0.16%. Sample: non-Treg CD4+ T cells sorted from blood. These receptor sequences come from a human donor in good health.

The chain has TRBV7-3 and TRBJ2-3, with 13 bases identical to TRBD2. V lost 5 bases to trimming and J lost 2 bases; unmatched junction nucleotides: 4. The length of the CDR3 is 16 residues. Germline V gene data show CDR1 as SGHTA and CDR2 as FQGTGA. CDR3 DNA sequence: TGTGCCAGCAGCCCCGGACTAGCGGGGGTCACAGATACGCAGTATTTT. Encoded protein: CASSPGLAGVTDTQYF.

Only one count was recorded for this clone. The J gene is TRBJ2-1, the V gene TRBV7-3, with 9 positions matching TRBD2. The CDR3 loop spans 15 amino acids. Germline CDR1 and CDR2: SGHTA and FQGTGA. Trimming cost V 5 bases and J 8 bases; bases outside gene matches: 10. In nucleotides, the CDR3 is TGTGCCAGCAGCCGCTTGCGGGGGGGCTCAGATGAGCAGTTCTTC. This translates into CASSRLRGGSDEQFF.

The chain is built from TRBV10-3 and TRBJ2-1, with D perhaps TRBD2 (5 bases). The germline V and J ends were trimmed by 2 bases and 6 bases, with 17 bases remaining between them. Germline assignment: CDR1 ENHRY and CDR2 SYGVKD. The CDR3 consists of 16 residues. DNA of the CDR3: TGTGCCATCAGTGAGGAGATGGTTTCACGGGGCAATGAGCAGTTCTTC. Its protein is CAISEEMVSRGNEQFF.

The J gene is TRBJ1-2, the V gene TRBV7-2, with D uncertain. The V end lost 1 base, the J end lost 2 bases, and 8 bases lay between the germline ends. The CDR3 consists of 14 residues. Germline values: CDR1 SGHTA, CDR2 FQGNSA. For the CDR3, the DNA is TGTGCCAGCAGCTTAGAACGGCAGAACTATGGCTACACCTTC. Translated, it gives CASSLERQNYGYTF.

V and J are TRBV7-3 and TRBJ2-1; tentative D call: TRBD1 (6 bases). V was pared by 5 bases and J by 3 bases, with 11 bases between. The CDR3 runs to 14 residues. From germline, CDR1 is SGHTA and CDR2 FQGTGA. The CDR3 region has the DNA TGTGCCAGCAGCCCCCGGACAGACTACAATGAGCAGTTCTTC. It yields the protein CASSPRTDYNEQFF.

This chain connects TRBV14 to TRBJ1-5, with no clear D. Trimming pared 4 bases from V and 4 bases from J, leaving 14 bases between. Germline V lookup: CDR1 SGHDN, CDR2 FVKESK. The CDR3 has 15 amino acids. The CDR3 loop is CASSRGGVRNQPQHF. DNA for the CDR3: TGTGCCAGCAGCCGCGGTGGGGTCAGGAATCAGCCCCAGCATTTT. The whole variable domain, remainder taken from reference TRBV14 and TRBJ1-5, is EAGVTQFPSHSVIEKGQTVTLRCDPISGHDNLYWYRRVMGKEIKFLLHFVKESKQDESGMPNNRFLAERTGGTYSTLKVQPAELEDSGVYFCASSRGGVRNQPQHFGDGTRLSIL.

The chain combines TRBV6-5 with TRBJ2-7, with 7 bases that match TRBD1. J lost 4 bases, V lost 3 bases, and 3 bases had no gene match. Germline values: CDR1 MNHEY, CDR2 SVGAGI. The CDR3 totals 13 residues. In DNA, the CDR3 is TGTGCCAGCAGTTATGGGACAGAATACGAGCAGTACTTC. Translating it yields CASSYGTEYEQYF.

The chain couples TRBV27 to TRBJ1-6; TRBD1 matches at 8 bases. With V trimmed by 4 bases and J by 7 bases, 3 bases remained unmatched. The CDR3 contains 14 residues. CDR1 MNHEY and CDR2 SMNVEV come from the germline V gene (reference sequence). The CDR3 loop is CASSSQGANSPLHF. The CDR3 DNA reads as TGTGCCAGCAGTTCTCAGGGGGCGAATTCACCCCTCCACTTT.

This chain uses TRBV7-9 with TRBJ1-3, with D unresolved. CDR3 size: 17 residues. V lost 3 bases, J lost 0 bases, and 15 bases lay in between. The germline CDR1 and CDR2 sequences are SEHNR and FQNEAQ (reference sequence). DNA of the CDR3: TGTGCCAGCAGCTTCGAAGTTTCCGGATCCTCTGGAAACACCATATATTTT. As protein: CASSFEVSGSSGNTIYF.

The CDR3 DNA follows: TGTGCCACCTGGCGGGCTAACTATGGCTACACCTTC. This codes for CATWRANYGYTF. V usage is TRBV6-1 and J usage is TRBJ1-2; D unresolved. Germline CDR1 MNHNS, CDR2 SASEGT. V was cut by 10 bases and J by 0 bases, with 9 bases left in between. The CDR3 contains 12 residues.

This chain joins TRBV6-5 and TRBJ1-5; 7 bases line up with TRBD1. Germline CDR1 is MNHEY and CDR2 is SVGAGI. The V gene end was trimmed by 8 bases and the J gene end by 6 bases; junction bases not matched to a gene: 7. The CDR3 extends over 13 amino acids. This CDR3 reads CASGGEGAQPQHF. CDR3 sequence (DNA): TGTGCCAGCGGGGGCGAGGGGGCTCAGCCCCAGCATTTT.

The gene calls are TRBV10-2 and TRBJ2-5; 9 bases align to TRBD2. J gave up 2 bases and V 3 bases, and 7 bases lay outside the gene matches. Germline V gene lookup returns CDR1 WSHSY and CDR2 SAAADI. The CDR3 has 16 amino acids. The CDR3 DNA reads TGCGCCAGCAGTGAAGGTTGGAGCGGGGGGCAAGAGACCCAGTACTTC. Its protein is CASSEGWSGGQETQYF.

This rearrangement joins TRBV5-1 to TRBJ1-4; D ambiguous. Germline CDR1 SGHRS, CDR2 YFSETQ. The germline V and J ends were trimmed by 3 bases and 7 bases, with 10 bases remaining between them. The CDR3 totals 13 residues. CDR3 coding DNA: TGCGCCAGCAGCTCAACCGGACCTGAAAAACTGTTTTTT. Translated: CASSSTGPEKLFF.

The V and J genes are TRBV5-1 and TRBJ2-7; no firm D call. V lost 4 bases, J lost 0 bases, and 11 bases lay in between. Germline V gene sequence: CDR1 SGHRS, CDR2 YFSETQ. The CDR3 length is 14 residues. CDR3 sequence: CASSTGIRSYEQYF. The CDR3 coding sequence is TGCGCCAGCAGCACGGGCATCCGCTCCTACGAGCAGTACTTC. The full variable domain, with the rest looked up from reference TRBV5-1 and TRBJ2-7, is KAGVTQTPRYLIKTRGQQVTLSCSPISGHRSVSWYQQTPGQGLQFLFEYFSETQRNKGNFPGRFSGRQFSNSRSEMNVSTLELGDSALYLCASSTGIRSYEQYFGPGTRLTVT.

This chain joins TRBV9 and TRBJ2-4; D not resolved. Germline V CDR1 and CDR2: SGDLS, YYNGEE. The ends were cut back, 0 bases at V and 0 bases at J, with 13 bases in the middle. The CDR3 sequence is 17 residues long. The CDR3 is CASSVGSGRLAKNIQYF. As DNA, the CDR3 is TGTGCCAGCAGCGTAGGGTCCGGACGTCTAGCCAAAAACATTCAGTACTTC.

This chain connects TRBV6-6 to TRBJ1-5, with TRBD1 matching 9 bases. The germline V gene has CDR1 MNHNY and CDR2 SVGAGI (reference sequence). The CDR3 loop spans 15 amino acids. Trimming at V came to 5 bases and at J to 5 bases, leaving 7 bases not matched to a gene. The CDR3 DNA sequence: TGTGCCAGCAGTACCGGACAGGGGACTTATCAGCCCCAGCATTTT. This encodes CASSTGQGTYQPQHF.

The chain combines TRBV5-5 with TRBJ1-5; the D is unclear. V was pared by 0 bases and J by 4 bases, with 8 bases between. Germline V gene lookup returns CDR1 SGHKS and CDR2 YYEKEE (reference sequence). The CDR3 totals 14 residues. The CDR3 DNA follows: TGTGCCAGCAGCTTGGAACTAGAAAATCAGCCCCAGCATTTT. Its protein product is CASSLELENQPQHF.

The genes are TRBV6-5 and TRBJ1-1, with TRBD1 matching 8 bases. This CDR3 spans 13 amino acids. Germline V gene data show CDR1 as MNHEY and CDR2 as SVGAGI. V shed 6 bases, J shed 2 bases, and the junction held 2 bases outside the gene matches. The CDR3 DNA follows: TGTGCCAGCAGGGACAGGGAAAACACTGAAGCTTTCTTT. Protein: CASRDRENTEAFF.

V gene TRBV19 combines with J gene TRBJ1-2; D is ambiguous. CDR3 length: 11 residues. V was trimmed by 10 bases and J by 7 bases, leaving 13 bases between them. Germline assignment: CDR1 LNHDA and CDR2 SQIVND (reference sequence). The CDR3 region is CATTAWGGYTF. CDR3 coding DNA: TGTGCCACTACCGCTTGGGGTGGCTACACCTTC.

J is TRBJ2-2 and V is TRBV7-2; the D is unclear. Germline CDR1 is SGHTA and CDR2 is FQGNSA. CDR3 length: 15 amino acids. V lost 3 bases and J lost 5, with 13 bases in between. The CDR3 coding sequence is TGTGCCAGCAGCTTTATATTAGTCCGAACCGGGGAGCTGTTTTTT. It specifies CASSFILVRTGELFF.

CDR3 DNA sequence: TGCGCCAGCAGCTTAGCGGGGGGCCCCCTCGGAGGGGAGACCCAGTACTTC. This translates into CASSLAGGPLGGETQYF. V and J are TRBV5-1 and TRBJ2-5; 9 bases agree with TRBD2. J lost 5 bases, V lost 2 bases, and 13 bases had no gene match. CDR1 and CDR2 (germline): SGHRS, YFSETQ. The CDR3 runs to 17 residues.